The 13 T cell receptor beta chains in this list originate from one sample, sequenced in a study of blood T cells in healthy people across ages. A J-beta primer mix and a sample-barcoded 5' primer were used in a second PCR of roughly 6 to 12 cycles. TCRdb re-derived calls from the 5' RACE reads in MiXCR, one entry per CDR3 protein. Among over 600,000 distinct CDR3 sequences listed, approximately 40% were seen once. The sequenced material came from blood. The receptors come from a man older than 75 in good health.

The V and J genes are TRBV7-9 and TRBJ2-5; TRBD2 aligns across 8 bases. Germline CDR1 and CDR2: SEHNR and FQNEAQ (reference sequence). V was clipped by 5 bases and J by 4 bases; unmatched bases: 3. The CDR3 totals 13 residues. The chain's CDR3 is CASSTGGSETQYF. DNA for the CDR3: TGTGCCAGCAGCACGGGGGGGTCAGAGACCCAGTACTTC.

V gene TRBV7-2 combines with J gene TRBJ1-2; D not resolved. V lost 1 base, J lost 4 bases, and 10 bases lay in between. The germline V gene encodes CDR1 SGHTA and CDR2 FQGNSA. The CDR3 is 14 amino acids. CDR3 nucleotides: TGTGCCAGCAGCTTAGGACAATCTGGCTATGGCTACACCTTC. Translation: CASSLGQSGYGYTF.

The rearrangement joins TRBV20-1 to TRBJ2-5; TRBD1 matches 9 bases. The CDR3 consists of 13 residues. CDR1 is DFQATT and CDR2 is SNEGSKA in the germline V gene (reference sequence). The junction had 13 bases not matched to a gene; V was cut back by 6 bases and J by 11 bases. CDR3 nucleotides: TGCAGTGCCCGGGACAGGGTGGGTTTGGAGCAGTACTTC. Protein: CSARDRVGLEQYF.

This clonotype was counted many times. The CDR3 spells CASSLGYRDEQFF. The DNA for the CDR3 is TGTGCCAGCAGCTTAGGGTACCGTGATGAGCAGTTCTTC. The V call is TRBV7-2, the J call TRBJ2-1; no firm D call. The CDR3 runs 13 residues. Looked up from germline, CDR1 is SGHTA and CDR2 is FQGNSA. V was cut by 1 base and J by 8 bases, with 9 bases left in between.

The chain has TRBV7-2 and TRBJ2-7; 10 nucleotides match TRBD2. The CDR3 has 16 residues. The germline V gene encodes CDR1 SGHTA and CDR2 FQGNSA. After removal of 2 bases from V and 7 bases from J, the junction contained 11 bases not matched to a gene. CDR3 amino acids: CASSLQRGGFGNEQYF. The CDR3 DNA reads as TGTGCCAGCAGCTTACAGCGGGGGGGCTTCGGCAATGAGCAGTACTTC. Together with reference TRBV7-2 and TRBJ2-7, the CDR3 gives the full variable domain: GAGVSQSPSNKVTEKGKDVELRCDPISGHTALYWYRQSLGQGLEFLIYFQGNSAPDKSGLPSDRFSAERTGGSVSTLTIQRTQQEDSAVYLCASSLQRGGFGNEQYFGPGTRLTVT.

The rearrangement links TRBV4-3 to TRBJ2-6; D possibly corresponds to TRBD2 (5 bases). The V gene's germline CDR1 is LGHNA and CDR2 YSLEER. The CDR3 is 19 amino acids. The germline V and J ends were trimmed by 0 bases and 4 bases, with 19 bases remaining between them. The CDR3 protein is CASSQDTRVVVYGANVLTF. CDR3 bases: TGCGCCAGCAGCCAAGATACGCGGGTTGTAGTATACGGGGCCAACGTCCTGACTTTC.

The chain is built from TRBV29-1 and TRBJ1-3; D is unresolved. Germline CDR1 is SQVTM and CDR2 is ANQGSEA. CDR3 size: 13 residues. CDR3 protein: CGCRRSFGNTIYF. The CDR3 nucleotides read TGCGGTTGCAGGCGCAGTTTTGGAAACACCATATATTTT. The full variable domain, its missing parts supplied by reference TRBV29-1 and TRBJ1-3, is SAVISQKPSRDICQRGTSLTIQCQVDSQVTMMFWYRQQPGQSLTLIATANQGSEATYESGFVIDKFPISRPNLTFSTLTVSNMSPEDSSIYLCGCRRSFGNTIYFGEGSWLTVV.

Concerning this clonotype itself: A single base separates this from a much larger clone, so it may be a read error. The chain recombines TRBV29-1 with TRBJ2-3; 8 nucleotides align to TRBD2. The CDR3 is 14 residues long. Germline CDR1 SQVTM, CDR2 ANQGSEA. Here the CDR3 reads CGVKAGASTDTQYF. The CDR3 nucleotides read TGCGGCGTGAAAGCGGGGGCTAGCACAGATACGCAGTATTTT.

The chain has TRBV20-1 and TRBJ2-4; D may be TRBD1 (6 bases). The germline V gene encodes CDR1 DFQATT and CDR2 SNEGSKA (reference sequence). Trimming pared 2 bases from V and 1 base from J, leaving 12 bases between. The CDR3 loop spans 15 amino acids. The CDR3 coding sequence is TGCAGTGCTAGACAGGGGATTCTGGCCAAAAACATTCAGTACTTC. It yields the protein CSARQGILAKNIQYF.

There are a few counts of this clonotype. This CDR3 reads CASSLIGRPDTQYF. The CDR3 DNA reads TGTGCCAGCAGCCTCATAGGCCGTCCAGATACGCAGTATTTT. This chain links TRBV7-2 with TRBJ2-3; no clear D. CDR1 is SGHTA and CDR2 is FQGNSA in the germline V gene. This CDR3 comprises 14 residues. V lost 5 bases, J lost 4 bases, and 13 bases lay in between. The complete variable domain, with remaining parts taken from reference TRBV7-2 and TRBJ2-3, reads GAGVSQSPSNKVTEKGKDVELRCDPISGHTALYWYRQSLGQGLEFLIYFQGNSAPDKSGLPSDRFSAERTGGSVSTLTIQRTQQEDSAVYLCASSLIGRPDTQYFGPGTRLTVL.

DNA of the CDR3: TGTGCCAGCAGCCCAACGACTAGCGGAGGCGGAGAGACCCAGTACTTC. Translated, it gives CASSPTTSGGGETQYF. The V call is TRBV6-6, the J call TRBJ2-5, with 9 bases aligning to TRBD2. V shed 6 bases and J 4 bases; nucleotides not matched to a gene: 12. This CDR3 is built from 16 residues. Germline loops: CDR1 MNHNY, CDR2 SVGAGI (reference sequence).

V is TRBV6-6 and J is TRBJ2-2; TRBD1 matches at 10 bases. This CDR3 has 16 residues. Germline values: CDR1 MNHNY, CDR2 SVGAGI (reference sequence). V was clipped by 2 bases and J by 5 bases; unmatched bases: 5. CDR3 bases: TGTGCCAGCAGTTACACAGGGGACAGGGGTACCGGGGAGCTGTTTTTT. It specifies CASSYTGDRGTGELFF.

This clonotype was seen only once. CDR3 amino acids: CASMITGETEAFF. DNA for the CDR3: TGTGCCAGCATGATTACGGGAGAGACTGAAGCTTTCTTT. The chain links TRBV7-2 to TRBJ1-1; no firm D call. Trimming pared 7 bases from V and 5 bases from J, leaving 14 bases between. Germline V lookup: CDR1 SGHTA, CDR2 FQGNSA. The CDR3 contains 13 residues.